This TCR beta chain was captured by sequencing in a study of blood T cell repertoires in COVID-19. Across the study: In each case, the material was cDNA or gDNA derived from T cells, B-cell-depleted T cells, or PBMCs.

Authors' methods: Cell counts per sample came from amplifying reference gene primers. Sequenced by immunoSEQ multiplex PCR; TCRdb stores in-frame clones only, minus some. The D gene and trimming were derived from the DNA, and the V and J assignments and clone size from that table. The sample shows 300,000 to 350,000 clones, roughly 87% of them seen only once. CDR1 KGHSH and CDR2 LQKENI come from the germline V gene. Trimming removed 6 bases from V and 4 bases from J; junction bases left unmatched: 6. The CDR3 is made up of 14 amino acids. The receptor comes from a man younger than 35 with active or convalescent COVID-19. Sequences were obtained from peripheral blood. This chain connects TRBV18 to TRBJ2-7, with TRBD1 identical over 10 bases. The CDR3 spells CASSPTGGPYEQYF. The CDR3 bases are TGTGCCAGCTCGCCGACAGGGGGCCCATACGAGCAGTACTTC.